A selection of T cell receptor beta chains follows, all from one sample in a study of CD8 T cells in Susac syndrome. Each CDR3 protein gets one entry after TCRdb re-called the immunoSEQ multiplex PCR reads with MiXCR. The sample lists 120,000 to 150,000 distinct CDR3 sequences; approximately 95% were seen once. Material: CD8+ T cells from PBMCs. The source is a human donor in good health. The CDR3 runs from the conserved cysteine through the conserved F or W. D genes are given only for firm matches.

>TRBV29-1|TRBJ2-7|.
TGCAGCGCCTACGGAGCGGGCCTAGGCACCTACGAGCAGTACTTC
CSAYGAGLGTYEQYF
>TRBV4-2|TRBJ2-1|.
TGTGCCAGCAGCCAAGTAGTGAGACAGGATGAGCAGTTCTTC
CASSQVVRQDEQFF
>TRBV5-6|TRBJ2-1|.
TGTGCCAGCAGCTTGGGCGGGGGCTCGGATGAGCAGTTCTTC
CASSLGGGSDEQFF
>TRBV5-1|TRBJ2-3|.
TGCGCCAGCAGCTCGGACACCCGTAGCACAGATACGCAGTATTTT
CASSSDTRSTDTQYF
>TRBV5-1|TRBJ2-1|.
TGCGCCAGCAGCGCAGGGGGGACGGATGAGCAGTTCTTC
CASSAGGTDEQFF
>TRBV5-6|TRBJ2-6|TRBD2
TGTGCCAGCAGGACCTGGACTAGCGGGATTACTGGGGCCAACGTCCTGACTTTC
CASRTWTSGITGANVLTF
>TRBV4-3|TRBJ2-3|.
TGCGCCAGCAGCCAAGATCTCAGGGAGCTTAATACGCAGTATTTT
CASSQDLRELNTQYF
>TRBV27|TRBJ1-1|TRBD1
TGTGCCAGCAGTTTTAGGGGGACAGCAAACACTGAAGCTTTCTTT
CASSFRGTANTEAFF
>TRBV20-1|TRBJ2-1|TRBD1
TGCAGTGCCGCGGCAACAGGGGGCGTCCCCTACAATGAGCAGTTCTTC
CSAAATGGVPYNEQFF
>TRBV6-5|TRBJ2-7|.
TGTGCCAGCAGTTTTGGGGAAAACTACGAGCAGTACTTC
CASSFGENYEQYF